This paragraph covers one TCR beta chain sequence. This entry is derived from a study of blood T cell repertoires in COVID-19. Study details: Specimens from acute and convalescent COVID-19 originated in the United States, Italy and Spain.

Authors' analysis steps: Nucleated cell counts were estimated from reference gene primer amplification. Clones were sequenced by immunoSEQ multiplex PCR, and TCRdb holds only the in-frame ones, with some missing. For V, J and clone size, that table is used; D and trimming come from the DNA. There are about 240,000 clones in the sample; roughly nine tenths occur only once, and 5.5% to 8% lies in the top ten. This receptor was obtained from a man aged 55 to 70 with acute or convalescent COVID-19. Material: peripheral blood.

For the CDR3, the DNA is TGTGCCAGCAGCTCGGACAGCTTCTCCTACAATGAGCAGTTCTTC. Translating gives CASSSDSFSYNEQFF. The chain couples TRBV5-6 to TRBJ2-1; a weak D match, TRBD1 (6 bases). Per germline, CDR1 SGHDT and CDR2 YYEEEE. The CDR3 totals 15 residues. Trimming shortened V by 3 bases and J by 0 bases, and 10 bases separated the two germline ends.